The 8 T cell receptor beta chains below all came from one sample that was sequenced in a study of cytomegalovirus exposure and HLA in healthy donors. Use of 60 Vbeta and 13 Jbeta primers characterized the PCR. Repertoires were generated with immunoSEQ multiplex PCR, while TCRdb's copy carries only in-frame clones and drops some. Of 130,000 or so clones listed, roughly 75% are singletons. Specimen: PBMCs. The origin of the receptors is a man aged 25 to 40 in good health and CMV-seronegative.

This clone was seen at least ten times. The chain links TRBV19 to TRBJ2-5, with D possibly being TRBD1 (5 bases). The CDR3 is 14 amino acids. Between the trimmed V and J ends, which lost 7 bases and 1 base, there was a span of 13 bases. From germline, CDR1 is LNHDA and CDR2 SQIVND (reference sequence). CDR3 amino acids: CASTPGHAQETQYF. The CDR3 DNA reads TGTGCCAGTACCCCCGGACACGCCCAAGAGACCCAGTACTTC.

The chain uses TRBV2 and TRBJ1-5; 7 nucleotides line up with TRBD1. The CDR3 is 12 residues long. V shed 3 bases and J 11 bases; nucleotides not matched to a gene: 4. Germline loops: CDR1 SNHLY, CDR2 FYNNEI. CDR3 nucleotide sequence: TGTGCCAGCAGTGAGAACAGGGGAGCCCAGCATTTT. Protein: CASSENRGAQHF.

The rearrangement uses TRBV5-4 and TRBJ1-2; no clear D gene. This CDR3 contains 14 residues. Deletions cut 0 bases from V and 1 base from J, with 7 bases between. Germline CDR1 SGHNT, CDR2 YYREEE (reference sequence). This chain's CDR3 is CASSLDGNNYGYTF. The CDR3 DNA is TGTGCCAGCAGCTTGGACGGTAATAACTATGGCTACACCTTC. The entire variable domain, with the rest obtained from reference TRBV5-4 and TRBJ1-2, is as follows: ETGVTQSPTHLIKTRGQQVTLRCSSQSGHNTVSWYQQALGQGPQFIFQYYREEENGRGNFPPRFSGLQFPNYSSELNVNALELDDSALYLCASSLDGNNYGYTFGSGTRLTVV.

Written as DNA, the CDR3 is TGTGCCAGTAGTATTGGACTAGCGGGAGCTTACTACAATGAGCAGTTCTTC. This sequence encodes CASSIGLAGAYYNEQFF. The chain has TRBV19 and TRBJ2-1, with 13 nucleotides matching TRBD2. Germline V CDR1 and CDR2: LNHDA, SQIVND (reference sequence). Trimming at V came to 3 bases and at J to 3 bases, leaving 5 bases not matched to a gene. The CDR3 runs 17 residues.

The V call is TRBV9, the J call TRBJ2-2; tentative D call: TRBD2 (6 bases). The CDR3 runs 14 residues. CDR1 and CDR2 (germline): SGDLS, YYNGEE. Deletions cut 0 bases from V and 5 bases from J, with 8 bases between. CDR3 sequence reads: CASSVGAGTGELFF. In DNA form, the CDR3 reads TGTGCCAGCAGCGTAGGCGCGGGAACCGGGGAGCTGTTTTTT.

This clone was observed a few times. The chain employs TRBV10-3 and TRBJ2-7; TRBD2 matches 11 bases. CDR3 length equals 18 residues. Germline loops: CDR1 ENHRY, CDR2 SYGVKD. The J segment lost 0 bases and the V segment lost 4 bases, leaving 11 bases of the junction unmatched. The CDR3 reads CAISGTSGSSSPSYEQYF. CDR3 DNA: TGTGCCATCAGTGGGACTAGCGGGTCTTCCTCCCCCTCCTACGAGCAGTACTTC.

J is TRBJ1-1 and V is TRBV4-3, with D perhaps TRBD1 (5 bases). CDR1 is LGHNA, CDR2 YSLEER, per germline. V dropped 3 bases and J dropped 4 bases, with 12 bases sitting between them. The CDR3 is made up of 14 amino acids. CDR3 sequence (DNA): TGCGCCAGCAGCCACGCCGGGGGGTCCACTGAAGCTTTCTTT. Translation: CASSHAGGSTEAFF.

This clone was picked up one time. DNA of the CDR3: TGTGCCAGCGGCCTCCTAGAGTGGGCTTTCTTT. It translates to CASGLLEWAFF. The chain has TRBV25-1 and TRBJ1-1; D gene uncertain. The V gene lost 8 bases and the J gene lost 11 bases, with 15 bases spanning the gap. CDR1 MGHDK and CDR2 SYGVNS come from the germline V gene. The length of the CDR3 is 11 residues.